One and the same sample provided the 8 T cell receptor beta chains below, sequenced in a study of CD8 T cells in ankylosing spondylitis. TCRdb independently ran MiXCR on the 5' RACE reads; one entry per CDR3 protein. The sample records 400,000 to 450,000 distinct CDR3 sequences, over 15% being singletons. Their antigens are not known. The study, taken as a whole, reports: Ankylosing spondylitis blood appeared to carry a characteristic TCR beta motif of several highly homologous variants.

Sequencing was performed on blood, either unsorted or a sorted T cell fraction (not recorded which). Receptor source: a male donor with ankylosing spondylitis.

The chain employs TRBV7-6 and TRBJ2-3; D gene unclear. The ends were cut back, 2 bases at V and 2 bases at J, with 20 bases in the middle. Looked up from germline, CDR1 is SGHVS and CDR2 is FNYEAQ. This CDR3 spans 18 amino acids. CDR3 DNA: TGTGCCAGCAGCTTAAAATTGAGGACGGACCGACTCACAGATACGCAGTATTTT. Protein sequence: CASSLKLRTDRLTDTQYF. Full variable domain (missing parts from reference TRBV7-6 and TRBJ2-3): GAGVSQSPRYKVTKRGQDVALRCDPISGHVSLYWYRQALGQGPEFLTYFNYEAQQDKSGLPNDRFSAERPEGSISTLTIQRTEQRDSAMYRCASSLKLRTDRLTDTQYFGPGTRLTVL.

J is TRBJ2-7 and V is TRBV5-1, with TRBD2 as a possible D gene (5 bases). Germline V gene data show CDR1 as SGHRS and CDR2 as YFSETQ. Trimming pared 7 bases from V and 3 bases from J, leaving 20 bases between. CDR3 length: 15 residues. The CDR3 DNA follows: TGCGCCAGCGTAAGGGTCGGGGAACGGAACTACGAGCAGTACTTC. Amino acids: CASVRVGERNYEQYF.

This clonotype came up a few times. The CDR3 coding sequence is TGCGCCAGCAGCTTGGGTGGGACCGATCAGCCCCAGCATTTT. Translating it yields CASSLGGTDQPQHF. The rearrangement links TRBV5-1 to TRBJ1-5; perhaps TRBD1 as D (5 bases). CDR1 is SGHRS, CDR2 YFSETQ, per germline. CDR3 length: 14 amino acids. Deletions cut 0 bases from V and 5 bases from J, with 9 bases between.

The chain is built from TRBV12-3 or TRBV12-4 and TRBJ1-4; D is unclear. V shed 0 bases and J shed 8 bases, with 10 bases lying between them. The CDR3 spans 14 residues. CDR3 sequence (DNA): TGTGCCAGCAGTTTAGCAGGGATTAGCGAAAAACTGTTTTTT. Protein: CASSLAGISEKLFF.

This clonotype was seen a few times. The chain is built from TRBV6-6 and TRBJ1-5; D uncertain. The germline V and J ends were trimmed by 7 bases and 6 bases, with 13 bases remaining between them. CDR3 length equals 13 residues. Germline V gives CDR1 MNHNY, CDR2 SVGAGI (reference sequence). The chain's CDR3 is CASTQEGVQPQHF. The DNA of the CDR3 is TGTGCCAGCACCCAAGAGGGTGTTCAGCCCCAGCATTTT.

The V call is TRBV27, the J call TRBJ2-5; D is uncertain. Germline assignment: CDR1 MNHEY and CDR2 SMNVEV (reference sequence). With 0 bases removed from V and 1 base from J, the gap between germline ends came to 12 bases. This CDR3 has 16 amino acids. The CDR3 spells CASSLSDPGSQETQYF. The CDR3 DNA follows: TGTGCCAGCAGTTTATCGGACCCCGGCAGCCAAGAGACCCAGTACTTC.

The sample holds a few counts of this clonotype. The chain employs TRBV4-1 and TRBJ2-1; 8 bases fit TRBD2. The length of the CDR3 is 19 residues. V lost 1 base to trimming and J lost 0 bases; unmatched junction nucleotides: 11. Germline V gene data show CDR1 as MGHRA and CDR2 as YSYEKL. The CDR3 sequence: CASSQVPGGRYSSYNEQFF. The CDR3 bases are TGCGCCAGCAGCCAAGTACCGGGGGGGCGGTACAGCTCCTACAATGAGCAGTTCTTC.

The CDR3 region is CATTTPGMNTEAFF. The DNA for the CDR3 is TGCGCCACCACCACCCCAGGGATGAACACTGAAGCTTTCTTT. The chain links TRBV10-2 to TRBJ1-1; D might be TRBD1 (5 bases). Deletions cut 10 bases from V and 0 bases from J, with 15 bases between. Germline CDR1 is WSHSY and CDR2 is SAAADI. This CDR3 region has 14 residues.